The present T cell receptor (beta chain) was sequenced within a study of spatial heterogeneity in lung cancer. Study information: Consistently, beta-chain sequences turned up in larger numbers than alpha-chain sequences did. Counts of TCR transcripts in tumor regions correlated strongly with a matched bulk RNA-seq T cell module score. Study results and limitations: Counts of expanded intratumoral alpha and beta TCRs tracked tumor mutation counts.

The V and J ends lost 5 bases and 5 bases respectively, with 18 bases between them. The V gene's germline CDR1 is MNHEY and CDR2 SVGAGI. The CDR3 is made up of 16 amino acids. This clonotype was counted at least ten times. Its antigen is currently unknown. Stated time point: sample taken at primary tumor resection. Each TCR cDNA molecule bore a unique molecular identifier. TCRdb ran MiXCR on the 5' RACE reads and lists one entry per CDR3 protein. The sample has about 3,600 distinct CDR3 sequences, about 5.3% seen once. The sequencing here drew on lung tumor tissue, taken at surgery. The V gene is TRBV6-5, the J gene TRBJ1-4, with D tentatively TRBD1 (5 bases). The sequence was obtained from a female donor with early-stage non-small cell lung cancer. CDR3 region: CASSRSINGGNEKLFF. CDR3 sequence (DNA): TGTGCCAGCAGTCGGTCGATTAACGGGGGAAATGAAAAACTGTTTTTT.